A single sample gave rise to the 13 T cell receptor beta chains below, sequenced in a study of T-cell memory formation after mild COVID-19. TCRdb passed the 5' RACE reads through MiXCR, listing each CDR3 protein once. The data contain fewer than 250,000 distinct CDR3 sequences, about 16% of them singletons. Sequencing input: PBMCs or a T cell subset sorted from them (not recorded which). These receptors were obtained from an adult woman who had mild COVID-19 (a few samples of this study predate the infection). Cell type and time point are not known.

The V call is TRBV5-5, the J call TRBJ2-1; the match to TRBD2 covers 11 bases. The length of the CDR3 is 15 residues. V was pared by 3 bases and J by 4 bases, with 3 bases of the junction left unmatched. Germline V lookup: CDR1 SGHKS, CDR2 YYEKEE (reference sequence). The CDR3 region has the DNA TGTGCCAGCAGCTCGGGACTAGCGGTATACAATGAGCAGTTCTTC. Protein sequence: CASSSGLAVYNEQFF.

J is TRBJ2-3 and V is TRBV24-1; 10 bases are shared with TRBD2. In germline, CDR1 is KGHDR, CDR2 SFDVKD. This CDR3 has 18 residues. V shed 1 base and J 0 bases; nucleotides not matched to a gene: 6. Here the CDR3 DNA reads TGTGCCACCAGTGATTTCGGAGCGGGGGGGGGAAGCACAGATACGCAGTATTTT. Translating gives CATSDFGAGGGSTDTQYF.

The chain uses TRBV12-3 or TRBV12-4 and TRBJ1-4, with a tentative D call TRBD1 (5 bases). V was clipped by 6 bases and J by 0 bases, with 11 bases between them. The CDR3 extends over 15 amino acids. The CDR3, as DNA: TGTGCCAGCAGGAGGGACGATGCAACTAATGAAAAACTGTTTTTT. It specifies CASRRDDATNEKLFF.

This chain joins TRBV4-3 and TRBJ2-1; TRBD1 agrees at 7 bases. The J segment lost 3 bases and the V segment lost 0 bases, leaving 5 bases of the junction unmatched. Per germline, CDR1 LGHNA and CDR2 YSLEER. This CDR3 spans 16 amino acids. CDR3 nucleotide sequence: TGCGCCAGCAGCCAAGAGGTGACAGGGTACTACAATGAGCAGTTCTTC. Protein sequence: CASSQEVTGYYNEQFF.

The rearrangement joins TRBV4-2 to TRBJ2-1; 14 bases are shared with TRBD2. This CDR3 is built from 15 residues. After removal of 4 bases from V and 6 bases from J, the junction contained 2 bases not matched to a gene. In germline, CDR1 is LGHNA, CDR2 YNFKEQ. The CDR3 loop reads CASSRGLAGANEQFF. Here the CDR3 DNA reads TGTGCCAGCAGCCGGGGACTAGCGGGGGCCAATGAGCAGTTCTTC.

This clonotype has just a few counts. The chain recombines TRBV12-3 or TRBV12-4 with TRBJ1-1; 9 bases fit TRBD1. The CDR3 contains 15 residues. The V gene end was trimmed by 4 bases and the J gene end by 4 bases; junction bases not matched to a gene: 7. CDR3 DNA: TGTGCCAGCAGTTCCGACAGGGGGGCGAGCACTGAAGCTTTCTTT. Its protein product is CASSSDRGASTEAFF.

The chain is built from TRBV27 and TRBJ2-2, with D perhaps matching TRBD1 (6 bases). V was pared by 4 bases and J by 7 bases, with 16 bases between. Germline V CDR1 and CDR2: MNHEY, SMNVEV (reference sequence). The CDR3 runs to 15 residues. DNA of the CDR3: TGTGCCAGCAGTTCCAACAGGGTTGTGAACGGGGAGCTGTTTTTT. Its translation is CASSSNRVVNGELFF.

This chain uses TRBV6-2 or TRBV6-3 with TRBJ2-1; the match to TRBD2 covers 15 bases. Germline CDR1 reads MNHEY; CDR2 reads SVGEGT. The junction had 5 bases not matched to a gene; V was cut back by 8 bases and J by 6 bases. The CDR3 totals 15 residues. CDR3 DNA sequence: TGTGCCAGCGGACTAGCGGGAGGGTCGCCCAATGAGCAGTTCTTC. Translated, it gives CASGLAGGSPNEQFF.

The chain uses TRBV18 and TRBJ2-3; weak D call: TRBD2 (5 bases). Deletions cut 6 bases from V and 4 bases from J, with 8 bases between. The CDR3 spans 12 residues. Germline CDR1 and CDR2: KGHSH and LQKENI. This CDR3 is CASSVEADTQYF. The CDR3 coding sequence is TGTGCCAGCTCGGTGGAGGCAGATACGCAGTATTTT.

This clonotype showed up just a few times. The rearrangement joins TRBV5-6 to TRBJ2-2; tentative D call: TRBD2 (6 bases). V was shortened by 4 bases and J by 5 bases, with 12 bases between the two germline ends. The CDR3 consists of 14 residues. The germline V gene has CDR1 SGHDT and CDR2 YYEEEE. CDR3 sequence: CASSPFGRTGELFF. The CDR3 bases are TGTGCCAGCAGCCCCTTTGGGAGGACCGGGGAGCTGTTTTTT.

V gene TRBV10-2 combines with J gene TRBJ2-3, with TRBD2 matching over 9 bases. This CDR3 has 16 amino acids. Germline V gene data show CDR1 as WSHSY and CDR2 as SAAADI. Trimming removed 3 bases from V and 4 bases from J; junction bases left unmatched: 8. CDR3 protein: CASSEGASGVSDTQYF. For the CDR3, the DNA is TGCGCCAGCAGTGAAGGCGCTAGCGGGGTATCAGATACGCAGTATTTT.

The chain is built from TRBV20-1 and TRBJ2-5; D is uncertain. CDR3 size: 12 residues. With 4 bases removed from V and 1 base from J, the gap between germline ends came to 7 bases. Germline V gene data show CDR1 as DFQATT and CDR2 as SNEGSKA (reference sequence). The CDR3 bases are TGCAGTGCTATAGCCCGCCAAGAGACCCAGTACTTC. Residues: CSAIARQETQYF.

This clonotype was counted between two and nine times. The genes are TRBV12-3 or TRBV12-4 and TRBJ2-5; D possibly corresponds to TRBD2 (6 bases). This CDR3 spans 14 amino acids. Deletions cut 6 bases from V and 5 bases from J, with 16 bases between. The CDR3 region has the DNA TGTGCCAGCAGCCCCCGGAGGGCAGGGGAGACCCAGTACTTC. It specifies CASSPRRAGETQYF.